This TCR beta chain was documented in a study of technical replicates of blood from several donors. CDR3 length equals 16 residues. Germline V gene sequence: CDR1 LNHNV, CDR2 YYDKDF (reference sequence). Trimming took off 0 bases at V and 2 bases at J, with 13 bases between the two ends. This clone was counted a single time. Sequencing was performed with immunoSEQ multiplex PCR; in TCRdb, only in-frame clones are kept and a portion is missing. The table lists more than 90,000 clones, almost 97% of them singletons. This clonotype originated in a human donor in good health. V usage is TRBV15 and J usage is TRBJ2-5; tentative D call: TRBD1 (7 bases). The specimen was T cells isolated from PBMCs. CDR3 bases: TGTGCCACCAGCAGAGATCCAGGGGGGTGGCAAGAGACCCAGTACTTC. It translates to CATSRDPGGWQETQYF.